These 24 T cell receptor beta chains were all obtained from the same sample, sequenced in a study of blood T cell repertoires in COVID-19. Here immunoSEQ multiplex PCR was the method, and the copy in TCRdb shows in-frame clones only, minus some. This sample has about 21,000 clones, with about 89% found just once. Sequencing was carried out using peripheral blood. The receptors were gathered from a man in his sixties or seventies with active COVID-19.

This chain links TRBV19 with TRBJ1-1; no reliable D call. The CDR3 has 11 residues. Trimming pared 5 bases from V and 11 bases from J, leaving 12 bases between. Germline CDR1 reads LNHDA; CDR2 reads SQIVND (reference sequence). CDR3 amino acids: CASSVGGPAFF. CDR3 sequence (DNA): TGTGCCAGTAGTGTGGGAGGGCCGGCTTTCTTT.

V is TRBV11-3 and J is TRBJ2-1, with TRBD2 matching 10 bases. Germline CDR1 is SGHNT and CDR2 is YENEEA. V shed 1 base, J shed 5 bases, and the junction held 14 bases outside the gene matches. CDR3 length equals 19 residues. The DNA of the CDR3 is TGTGCCAGCAGCTTAGGCCTAACAGGGACTAGCGCGGGGGACAATGAGCAGTTCTTC. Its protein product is CASSLGLTGTSAGDNEQFF.

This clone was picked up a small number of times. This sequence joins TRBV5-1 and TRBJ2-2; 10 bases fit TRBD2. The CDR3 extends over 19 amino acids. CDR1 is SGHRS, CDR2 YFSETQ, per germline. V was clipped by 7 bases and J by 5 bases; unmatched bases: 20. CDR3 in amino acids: CASGGATSGQGGGTGELFF. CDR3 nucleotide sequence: TGCGCCAGCGGTGGCGCGACTAGCGGGCAAGGAGGAGGGACCGGGGAGCTGTTTTTT.

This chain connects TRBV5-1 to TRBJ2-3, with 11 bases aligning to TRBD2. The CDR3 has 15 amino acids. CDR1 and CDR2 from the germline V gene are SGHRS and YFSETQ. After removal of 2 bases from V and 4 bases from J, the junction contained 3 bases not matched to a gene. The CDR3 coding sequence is TGCGCCAGCAGCTTAGGGACTAGCGGATCAGATACGCAGTATTTT. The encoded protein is CASSLGTSGSDTQYF.

CDR3 nucleotide sequence: TGTGCCATCAGTGAGTCTCCAGGGTTGGGGGAAAAACTGTTTTTT. It yields the protein CAISESPGLGEKLFF. The V call is TRBV10-3, the J call TRBJ1-4; the D gene is possibly TRBD1 (5 bases). CDR3 length equals 15 residues. Germline V gives CDR1 ENHRY, CDR2 SYGVKD. Trimming shortened V by 0 bases and J by 8 bases, and 13 bases separated the two germline ends.

The CDR3 DNA reads as TGTGCCAGCAGTGGCAGGGGCTATGGCTACACCTTC. Protein sequence: CASSGRGYGYTF. V is TRBV14 and J is TRBJ1-2; D perhaps matches TRBD1 (6 bases). The ends were cut back, 6 bases at V and 4 bases at J, with 9 bases in the middle. CDR3 length: 12 amino acids. The V gene's germline CDR1 is SGHDN and CDR2 FVKESK.

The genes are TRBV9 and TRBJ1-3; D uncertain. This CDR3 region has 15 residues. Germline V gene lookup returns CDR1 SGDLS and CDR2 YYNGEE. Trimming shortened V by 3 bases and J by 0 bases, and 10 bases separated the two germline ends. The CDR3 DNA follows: TGTGCCAGCAGCGCGCGAGATTTCTCTGGAAACACCATATATTTT. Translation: CASSARDFSGNTIYF.

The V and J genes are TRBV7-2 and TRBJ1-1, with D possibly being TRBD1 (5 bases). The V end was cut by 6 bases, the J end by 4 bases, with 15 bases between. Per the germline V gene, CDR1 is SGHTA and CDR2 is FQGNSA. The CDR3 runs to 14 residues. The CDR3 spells CASSQDGGGTEAFF. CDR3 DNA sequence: TGTGCCAGCAGTCAAGACGGGGGGGGCACTGAAGCTTTCTTT.

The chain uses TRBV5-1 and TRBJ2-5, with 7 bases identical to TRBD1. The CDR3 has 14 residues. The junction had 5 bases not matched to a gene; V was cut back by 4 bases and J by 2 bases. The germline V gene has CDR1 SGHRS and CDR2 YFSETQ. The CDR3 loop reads CASSPGTAQETQYF. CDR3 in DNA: TGCGCCAGCAGCCCTGGGACAGCGCAAGAGACCCAGTACTTC. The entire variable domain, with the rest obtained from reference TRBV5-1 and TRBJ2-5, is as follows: KAGVTQTPRYLIKTRGQQVTLSCSPISGHRSVSWYQQTPGQGLQFLFEYFSETQRNKGNFPGRFSGRQFSNSRSEMNVSTLELGDSALYLCASSPGTAQETQYFGPGTRLLVL.

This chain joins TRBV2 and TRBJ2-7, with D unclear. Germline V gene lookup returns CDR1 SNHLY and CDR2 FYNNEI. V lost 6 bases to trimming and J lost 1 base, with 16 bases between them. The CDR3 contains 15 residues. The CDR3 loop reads CASRRDSGRSYEQYF. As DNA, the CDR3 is TGTGCCAGCAGACGCGACTCCGGAAGGTCCTACGAGCAGTACTTC.

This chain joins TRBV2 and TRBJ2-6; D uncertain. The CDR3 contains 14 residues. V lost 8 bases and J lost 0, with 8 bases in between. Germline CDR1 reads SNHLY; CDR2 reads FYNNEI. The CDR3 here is CASSLSSGANVLTF. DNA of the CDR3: TGTGCCAGCTCTCTTAGCTCTGGGGCCAACGTCCTGACTTTC.

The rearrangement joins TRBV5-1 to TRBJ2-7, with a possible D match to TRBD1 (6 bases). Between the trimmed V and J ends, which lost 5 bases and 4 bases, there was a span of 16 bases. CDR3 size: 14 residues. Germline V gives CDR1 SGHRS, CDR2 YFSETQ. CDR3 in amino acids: CASSFGTIKYEQYF. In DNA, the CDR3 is TGCGCCAGCAGTTTCGGGACAATCAAGTACGAGCAGTACTTC.

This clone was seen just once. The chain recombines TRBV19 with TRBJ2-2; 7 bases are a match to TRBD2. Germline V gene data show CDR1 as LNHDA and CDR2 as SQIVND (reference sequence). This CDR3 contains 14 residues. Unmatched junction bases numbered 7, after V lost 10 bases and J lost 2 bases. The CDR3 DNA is TGTGCCACCCTTGGCGGGAGAAACACCGGGGAGCTGTTTTTT. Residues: CATLGGRNTGELFF.

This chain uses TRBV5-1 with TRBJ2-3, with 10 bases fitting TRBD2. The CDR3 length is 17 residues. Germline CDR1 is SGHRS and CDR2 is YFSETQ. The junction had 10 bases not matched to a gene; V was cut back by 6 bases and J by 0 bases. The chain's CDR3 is CASNSGGPSLSTDTQYF. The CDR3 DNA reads TGCGCCAGCAATAGCGGGGGGCCCTCCCTTAGCACAGATACGCAGTATTTT.

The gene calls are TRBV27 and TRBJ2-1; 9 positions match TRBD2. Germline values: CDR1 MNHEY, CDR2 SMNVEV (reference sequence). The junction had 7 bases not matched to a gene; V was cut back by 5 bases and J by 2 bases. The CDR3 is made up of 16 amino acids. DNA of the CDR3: TGTGCCAGCAGTGGATTAGCGGGAGCCCCCTACAATGAGCAGTTCTTC. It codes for CASSGLAGAPYNEQFF.

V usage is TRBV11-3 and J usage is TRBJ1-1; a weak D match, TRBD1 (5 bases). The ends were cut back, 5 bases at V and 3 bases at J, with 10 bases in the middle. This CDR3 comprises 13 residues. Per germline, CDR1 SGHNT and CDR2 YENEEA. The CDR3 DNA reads TGTGCCAGCAGCAGCCGGGGGGACACTGAAGCTTTCTTT. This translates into CASSSRGDTEAFF.

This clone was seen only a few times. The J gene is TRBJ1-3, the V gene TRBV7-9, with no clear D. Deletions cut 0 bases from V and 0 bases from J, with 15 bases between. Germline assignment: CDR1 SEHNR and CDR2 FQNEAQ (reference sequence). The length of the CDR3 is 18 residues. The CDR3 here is CASSLALAGMVSGNTIYF. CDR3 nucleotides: TGTGCCAGCAGCTTAGCGCTTGCGGGAATGGTCTCTGGAAACACCATATATTTT.

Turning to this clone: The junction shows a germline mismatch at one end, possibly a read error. CDR3 amino acids: CASSAGQGAGNGQFF. The CDR3, as DNA: TGTGCCAGCAGCGCTGGACAGGGTGCCGGAAATGGGCAGTTCTTC. The V call is TRBV9, the J call TRBJ2-1, with TRBD1 matching 8 bases. The CDR3 has 15 amino acids. Germline CDR1 and CDR2: SGDLS and YYNGEE.

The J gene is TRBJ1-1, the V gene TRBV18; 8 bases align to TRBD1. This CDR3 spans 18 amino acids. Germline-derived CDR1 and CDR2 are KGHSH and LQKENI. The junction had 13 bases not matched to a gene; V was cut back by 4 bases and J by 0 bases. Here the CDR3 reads CASSLHGTGQGMNTEAFF. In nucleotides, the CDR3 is TGTGCCAGCTCACTACATGGGACAGGCCAAGGGATGAACACTGAAGCTTTCTTT.

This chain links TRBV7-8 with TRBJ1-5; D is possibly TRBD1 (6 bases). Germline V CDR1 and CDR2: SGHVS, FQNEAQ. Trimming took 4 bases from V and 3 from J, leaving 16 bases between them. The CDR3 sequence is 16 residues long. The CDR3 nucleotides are TGTGCCAGCAGCTCCGAGTCCGGACAGCTCAATCAGCCCCAGCATTTT. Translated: CASSSESGQLNQPQHF.

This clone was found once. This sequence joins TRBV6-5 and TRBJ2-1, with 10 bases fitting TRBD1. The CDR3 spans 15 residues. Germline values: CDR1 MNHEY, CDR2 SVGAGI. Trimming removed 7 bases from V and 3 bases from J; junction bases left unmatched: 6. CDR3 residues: CASTQDRGIYNEQFF. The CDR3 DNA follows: TGTGCCAGCACTCAGGACAGGGGGATCTACAATGAGCAGTTCTTC.

The CDR3 protein is CASSRDSTPYEQYF. The CDR3 bases are TGTGCCAGCAGCCGGGACAGCACTCCCTACGAGCAGTACTTC. The chain carries TRBV11-3 and TRBJ2-7; 7 positions agree with TRBD1. CDR3 size: 14 residues. V lost 5 bases and J lost 2; bases outside the gene matches: 6. CDR1 is SGHNT, CDR2 YENEEA, per germline.

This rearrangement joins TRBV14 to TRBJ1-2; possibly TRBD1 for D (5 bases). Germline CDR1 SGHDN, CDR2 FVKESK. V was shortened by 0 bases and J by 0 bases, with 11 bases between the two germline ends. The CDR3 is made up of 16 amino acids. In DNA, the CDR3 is TGTGCCAGCAGCCAAGATAGTGGCAGGGCTAACTATGGCTACACCTTC. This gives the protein CASSQDSGRANYGYTF. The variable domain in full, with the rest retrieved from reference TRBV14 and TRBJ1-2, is EAGVTQFPSHSVIEKGQTVTLRCDPISGHDNLYWYRRVMGKEIKFLLHFVKESKQDESGMPNNRFLAERTGGTYSTLKVQPAELEDSGVYFCASSQDSGRANYGYTFGSGTRLTVV.

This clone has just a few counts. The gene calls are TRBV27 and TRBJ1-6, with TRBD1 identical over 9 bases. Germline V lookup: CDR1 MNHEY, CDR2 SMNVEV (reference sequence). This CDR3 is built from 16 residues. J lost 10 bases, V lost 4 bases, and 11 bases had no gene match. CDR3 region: CASSYRQGGRGSPLHF. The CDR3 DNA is TGTGCCAGCAGTTACCGACAGGGGGGTAGGGGGTCACCCCTCCACTTT.